The next 19 T cell receptor beta chains were all read from a single sample in a study of blood T cell repertoires in COVID-19. Sequencing used immunoSEQ multiplex PCR; TCRdb keeps in-frame clones, though not all of them. This sample yields some 130,000 clones, of which more than 60% are seen a single time; about an eighth belongs to the top ten. The specimen was peripheral blood. The receptors were sampled from a man aged 80 or over with acute or convalescent COVID-19.

This chain's CDR3 is CASSPGTGNSPLHF. The CDR3, as DNA: TGTGCCAGCTCACCGGGGACAGGGAATTCACCCCTCCACTTT. The genes are TRBV18 and TRBJ1-6; the match to TRBD1 covers 9 bases. Unmatched junction bases numbered 1, after V lost 3 bases and J lost 7 bases. The germline V gene encodes CDR1 KGHSH and CDR2 LQKENI. This CDR3 has 14 residues.

The gene calls are TRBV11-2 and TRBJ2-7, with a possible D match to TRBD1 (6 bases). CDR1 is SGHAT and CDR2 is FQNNGV in the germline V gene. CDR3 length equals 13 residues. V shed 1 base and J shed 3 bases, with 7 bases lying between them. The CDR3 nucleotides are TGTGCCAGCAGCTTAGTCAGGGGCTACGAGCAGTACTTC. Its translation: CASSLVRGYEQYF.

This clone was seen once. This chain links TRBV6-5 with TRBJ2-5, with 9 bases aligning to TRBD1. CDR1 MNHEY and CDR2 SVGAGI come from the germline V gene. The CDR3 runs to 13 residues. V shed 6 bases and J 3 bases; nucleotides not matched to a gene: 2. The CDR3: CASRTGGKETQYF. CDR3 sequence (DNA): TGTGCCAGCAGGACAGGGGGTAAAGAGACCCAGTACTTC.

As regards this clone: An end of the junction does not agree with germline; a read error may underlie this. DNA of the CDR3: TGTGCCAGCAGCTTGGTGGCGGGGGGGCTGTTTTTT. This translates into CASSLVAGGLFF. V and J are TRBV5-6 and TRBJ2-2; 8 nucleotides line up with TRBD2. Germline loops: CDR1 SGHDT, CDR2 YYEEEE. This CDR3 spans 12 amino acids. Using reference TRBV5-6 and TRBJ2-2 for the parts outside the CDR3, the full variable domain is DAGVTQSPTHLIKTRGQQVTLRCSPKSGHDTVSWYQQALGQGPQFIFQYYEEEERQRGNFPDRFSGHQFPNYSSELNVNALLLGDSALYLCASSLVAGGLFFGEGSRLTVL.

The rearrangement uses TRBV4-3 and TRBJ2-7; a possible D gene is TRBD2 (6 bases). CDR1 is LGHNA, CDR2 YSLEER, per germline. This CDR3 has 15 amino acids. With 1 base removed from V and 1 base from J, the gap between germline ends came to 11 bases. The CDR3 DNA follows: TGCGCCAGCAGCCAAGCCGGGGGTGGATCCTACGAGCAGTACTTC. This codes for CASSQAGGGSYEQYF.

This clone was counted a single time. This sequence joins TRBV6-5 and TRBJ2-5; D is undetermined. With 6 bases removed from V and 5 bases from J, the gap between germline ends came to 7 bases. The CDR3 extends over 11 amino acids. Germline CDR1 reads MNHEY; CDR2 reads SVGAGI. CDR3 residues: CASSHLETQYF. As DNA, the CDR3 is TGTGCCAGCAGCCACTTGGAGACCCAGTACTTC.

This sequence joins TRBV18 and TRBJ2-7; perhaps TRBD2 as D (6 bases). Germline V gene sequence: CDR1 KGHSH, CDR2 LQKENI. The length of the CDR3 is 14 residues. V lost 6 bases and J lost 4, with 16 bases in between. The CDR3: CASSQGLAGYEQYF. CDR3 bases: TGTGCCAGCTCCCAGGGACTTGCTGGGTACGAGCAGTACTTC.

The V and J genes are TRBV11-3 and TRBJ2-2; D is perhaps TRBD2 (6 bases). This CDR3 is 16 amino acids long. Germline CDR1 and CDR2: SGHNT and YENEEA. V was shortened by 1 base and J by 3 bases, with 12 bases between the two germline ends. The CDR3 region is CASSLVSREDTGELFF. The CDR3 DNA reads TGTGCCAGCAGCTTAGTTTCCAGGGAGGACACCGGGGAGCTGTTTTTT.

This clone was picked up a small number of times. This chain joins TRBV18 and TRBJ1-4; TRBD1 aligns across 7 bases. Unmatched junction bases numbered 8, after V lost 8 bases and J lost 8 bases. The CDR3 is 13 residues long. Looked up from germline, CDR1 is KGHSH and CDR2 is LQKENI. The CDR3 nucleotides read TGTGCCAGCCAACAGGGGCGGAGGGAAAAACTGTTTTTT. This encodes CASQQGRREKLFF.

This chain links TRBV3-1 (or the pseudogene TRBV3-2) with TRBJ1-2; D unclear. The CDR3 runs to 13 residues. V lost 5 bases, J lost 4 bases, and 11 bases lay in between. Germline assignment: CDR1 LGHDT and CDR2 YNNKEL (reference sequence). CDR3 amino acids: CASSDAGIYGYTF. The CDR3 DNA reads as TGTGCCAGCAGCGATGCCGGGATCTATGGCTACACCTTC.

The rearrangement links TRBV2 to TRBJ1-4; 8 positions match TRBD1. CDR3 size: 15 residues. Trimming at V came to 3 bases and at J to 6 bases, leaving 6 bases not matched to a gene. The germline V gene encodes CDR1 SNHLY and CDR2 FYNNEI. The CDR3 DNA reads as TGTGCCAGCAGTGACAGGGGGCGACGTGATGAAAAACTGTTTTTT. Translation gives CASSDRGRRDEKLFF.

The chain employs TRBV3-1 (or the pseudogene TRBV3-2) and TRBJ1-6; possible D gene TRBD1, 5 bases. Trimming left V 1 base short and J 6 bases short, with 10 bases between. The CDR3 consists of 15 residues. CDR1 is LGHDT and CDR2 is YNNKEL in the germline V gene (reference sequence). CDR3 sequence (DNA): TGTGCCAGCAGCCAAGCTCTGGGGGGTAATTCACCCCTCCACTTT. Its protein product is CASSQALGGNSPLHF.

The table lists this clone with a few counts. The genes are TRBV28 and TRBJ1-2; D possibly corresponds to TRBD1 (5 bases). The CDR3 is made up of 12 amino acids. The ends were cut back, 8 bases at V and 6 bases at J, with 13 bases in the middle. Looked up from germline, CDR1 is MDHEN and CDR2 is SYDVKM. The CDR3 DNA is TGTGCCAGCGGGGGGTTAGAGGATGGCTACACCTTC. Protein sequence: CASGGLEDGYTF.

CDR3 protein: CASSQDRLTTGELFF. The CDR3, as DNA: TGTGCCAGCAGCCAGGATCGACTGACCACCGGGGAGCTGTTTTTT. The chain recombines TRBV3-1 (or the pseudogene TRBV3-2) with TRBJ2-2; D not certain. In germline, CDR1 is LGHDT, CDR2 YNNKEL (reference sequence). The CDR3 has 15 amino acids. V was clipped by 3 bases and J by 4 bases, with 12 bases between them.

The chain is built from TRBV21-1 and TRBJ1-2. TRBV21-1 is labeled a pseudogene. CDR3 length: 13 amino acids. CDR3: CATFNHSVSGYTF. CDR3 bases: TGTGCCACCTTCAATCACTCCGTATCGGGCTACACCTTC.

This chain uses TRBV12-3 or TRBV12-4 with TRBJ1-2, with TRBD1 matching 7 bases. After removal of 4 bases from V and 4 bases from J, the junction contained 3 bases not matched to a gene. The CDR3 covers 13 residues. DNA for the CDR3: TGTGCCAGCAGTTCGGCAGGGGGCTATGGCTACACCTTC. Its protein is CASSSAGGYGYTF.

This clone was seen a few times. The chain carries TRBV5-1 and TRBJ1-1; 9 bases agree with TRBD1. The V gene end was trimmed by 2 bases and the J gene end by 6 bases; junction bases not matched to a gene: 2. The germline CDR1 and CDR2 sequences are SGHRS and YFSETQ. CDR3 length: 13 residues. CDR3 sequence (DNA): TGCGCCAGCAGCTTACAGGGGGCCCCTGAAGCTTTCTTT. This gives the protein CASSLQGAPEAFF.

The V call is TRBV7-2, the J call TRBJ2-3; maybe TRBD1 (6 bases). Per germline, CDR1 SGHTA and CDR2 FQGNSA. The CDR3 sequence is 13 residues long. V gave up 5 bases and J gave up 4 bases, with 10 bases separating them. In nucleotides, the CDR3 is TGTGCCAGCAGCGCACAGGGTGCAGATACGCAGTATTTT. It is translated as CASSAQGADTQYF.

The chain carries TRBV7-6 and TRBJ1-6; weak D call: TRBD1 (6 bases). The V and J ends lost 5 bases and 5 bases respectively, with 16 bases between them. CDR1 is SGHVS and CDR2 is FNYEAQ in the germline V gene. The CDR3 consists of 16 residues. The CDR3 here is CASSRGGPIDNSPLHF. As DNA, the CDR3 is TGTGCCAGCAGCCGCGGGGGGCCGATCGATAATTCACCCCTCCACTTT.